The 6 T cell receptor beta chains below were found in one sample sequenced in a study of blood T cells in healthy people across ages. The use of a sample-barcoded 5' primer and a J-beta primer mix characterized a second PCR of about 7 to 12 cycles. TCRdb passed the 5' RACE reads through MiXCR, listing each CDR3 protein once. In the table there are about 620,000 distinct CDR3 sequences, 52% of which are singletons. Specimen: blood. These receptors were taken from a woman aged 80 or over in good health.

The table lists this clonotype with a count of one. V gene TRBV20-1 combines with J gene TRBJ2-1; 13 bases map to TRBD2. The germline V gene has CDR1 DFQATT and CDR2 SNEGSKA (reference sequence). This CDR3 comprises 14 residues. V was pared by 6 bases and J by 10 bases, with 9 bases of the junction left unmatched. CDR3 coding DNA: TGCAGTGCGCCACTAGCGGGGGGGCCTTGGGAGCAGTTCTTC. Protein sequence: CSAPLAGGPWEQFF.

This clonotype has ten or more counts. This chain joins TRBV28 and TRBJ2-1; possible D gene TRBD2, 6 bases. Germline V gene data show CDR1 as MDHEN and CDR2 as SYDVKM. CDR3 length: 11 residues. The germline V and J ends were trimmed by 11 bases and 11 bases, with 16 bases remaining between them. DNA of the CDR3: TGTGCCGGGGGGTCCTGGAGGAAGCAGTTCTTC. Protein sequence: CAGGSWRKQFF.

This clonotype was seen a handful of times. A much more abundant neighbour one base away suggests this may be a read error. As DNA, the CDR3 is TGCAGTCCGAGGGGCCCTTACAATGAGCAGTACTTC. This encodes CSPRGPYNEQYF. The chain employs TRBV29-1 and TRBJ2-7; D possibly matches TRBD1 or TRBD2 (5 bases each). Germline V gene data show CDR1 as SQVTM and CDR2 as ANQGSEA. CDR3 length: 12 residues.

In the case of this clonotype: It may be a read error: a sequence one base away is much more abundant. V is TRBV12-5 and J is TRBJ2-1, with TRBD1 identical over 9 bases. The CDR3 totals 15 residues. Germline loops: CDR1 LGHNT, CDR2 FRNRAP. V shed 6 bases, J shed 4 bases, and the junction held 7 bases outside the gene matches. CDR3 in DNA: TGTGCTAGTGGCCAGGGACAGGGCCTTTACAATGAGCAGTTCTTC. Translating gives CASGQGQGLYNEQFF.

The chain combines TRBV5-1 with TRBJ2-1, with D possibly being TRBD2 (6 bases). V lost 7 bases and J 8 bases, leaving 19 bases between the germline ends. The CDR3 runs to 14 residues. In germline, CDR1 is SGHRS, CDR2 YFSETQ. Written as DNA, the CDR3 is TGCGCCAGCTCGCCGGGAGCAACCAACGATGAGCAGTTCTTC. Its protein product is CASSPGATNDEQFF.

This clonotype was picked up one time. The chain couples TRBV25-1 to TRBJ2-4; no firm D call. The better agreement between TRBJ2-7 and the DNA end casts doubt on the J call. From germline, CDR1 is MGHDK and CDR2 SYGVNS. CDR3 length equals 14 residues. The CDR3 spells CASSESPGIYEQYF. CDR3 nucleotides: TGTGCCAGCAGTGAATCCCCAGGAATCTACGAGCAGTACTTC.